This TCR beta chain came from a study of T cell responses to AZD1222 COVID-19 vaccine (dated by TCRdb to the early 2020s). Concerning the study at large: AZD1222 recipients whose second dose came at about 4 weeks and those whose second dose came at about 12 weeks were combined into one group, since spike-specific TCR depth and breadth did not differ between the two schedules. A total of 230 to 250 trial participants underwent TCR sequencing, of whom about 210 received two doses of AZD1222 and some 25 received two doses of the MenACWY control vaccine. Enrollment into the trials was organized by age into subgroups of 18-55, 56-69 and 70-plus years, and those subgroups contained approximately 160, 26 and 62 TCR-sequenced participants, respectively. Summary of the overall study and its limitations: The whole spike protein was spanned by vaccine-associated CD4 TCRs, and dominant responses were seen in regions 160-218 and 743-854. Only a handful of AZD1222 recipients were SARS-CoV-2 seropositive at baseline, limiting conclusions about previously exposed vaccinees. Participants were mostly white British and included more females than males, and it was suggested by the authors that clonal diversity may have been underestimated. Reportedly, close to half of the unique spike-specific TCRs recognized epitopes lying outside the regions that are mutated in the B.1.351 and B.1.1.7 variants. Because no day 14 peak-response samples were available, repertoires were characterized only after the peak T cell response. A significant rise in spike-specific TCR breadth and depth was observed after two AZD1222 doses relative to day 0 and relative to MenACWY recipients. The 56-69-year group was small, and its depth increase did not reach significance, likely because of low power.

Per the publication, the time point label means: baseline before first vaccination. The vaccinee samples were drawn from two UK trials, COV001 and COV002, one of which was a single-blind randomized controlled phase 2/3 trial testing AZD1222 (ChAdOx1 nCoV-19) in healthy adults. For TCRbeta chain sequencing, PBMC samples from trial participants were taken at day 0 and at day 28 after the second dose. A word on this clone: The antigen it recognizes is unknown. No qualities accompany the bases; no much larger clone lies one base away.

The CDR3 regions of human TCRbeta chains were analyzed by immunosequencing. In the source study's methods: TCRs in the repertoires were matched against a reference library of SARS-CoV-2-specific TCRs that had been generated with the MIRA antigen-specificity platform. Breadth was defined as the fraction of unique TCRs that were SARS-CoV-2-associated. Depth was defined as the fraction of total T cells that were SARS-CoV-2-associated. Each spike-specific TCR was assigned to its reactive spike region and to a CD4 or CD8 class using the MIRA data. Log10-transformed breadth and depth values were compared by one-way ANOVA with Sidak's multiple comparisons tests. TCRdb retrieved this table from immuneACCESS and kept in-frame rearrangements only. Not all clones are present; in checked studies, unresolved V genes account for under half, and no reason is known for the remainder. The V and J calls and the clone size are those of that table, but D and trimming were determined from the DNA. The sample has around 150,000 clones on record, 94% of them singletons. Of the sample, roughly 1.3% is held by the ten largest clones.

The sample consisted of peripheral blood, taken on day 0 of AZD1222 vaccination. The clonotype originates from an adult in good health.

The nucleotide sequence reads as follows: TGTGCCTGCCGCCGTGGGGGAGGGACAGATACGCAGTATTTT. Translated, it reads CACRRGGGTDTQYF. The receptor chain draws on TRBV2 and TRBJ2-3, and TRBD2 matches 7 of the central bases. CDR1 and CDR2 are drawn from the germline V gene: SNHLY, FYNNEI. Clipping removes 11 bases from V and 3 bases from J, with 11 as the unmatched junction base count. Measured from the cysteine to the phenylalanine, the CDR3 is 14 residues long. The DNA shown is the 42-base CDR3, in frame from base 1.